This is a list of T cell receptor beta chains from one sample in a study of PD-1 blockade in mismatch repair-deficient tumors. The protocol was immunoSEQ multiplex PCR, while the TCRdb copy is restricted to in-frame clones and leaves out a portion. The table includes approximately 100,000 clones, 82% detected once. The sequenced sample was peripheral blood, obtained approximately 35 weeks after starting pembrolizumab. The receptor source for this set is an adult with mismatch repair-deficient cancer. Both conserved end residues are part of each CDR3. Each record gives: CDR3 length, J gene, clone size, D gene, V gene, CDR3 DNA, CDR3 protein. The D gene is left open where the match is weak. Clone size, where shown, is once, few, many, or a class for clones that have expanded.

>17|TRBJ1-4|NA|TRBD1|TRBV2
TGTGCCAGCAGTGATCCCCCCGAGACAGGGGAGGAGGAAAAACTGTTTTTT
CASSDPPETGEEEKLFF
>14|TRBJ2-2|NA|NA|TRBV9
TGTGCCAGCAGCTCCAGACGGAACACCGGGGAGCTGTTTTTT
CASSSRRNTGELFF
>13|TRBJ1-1|once|TRBD1|TRBV5-1
TGCGCCAGCAGCGGGGGACAGGGAGGGCTGGCTTTCTTT
CASSGGQGGLAFF
>12|TRBJ2-7|NA|NA|TRBV30
TGTGCCTGGAGTGACAGCATCTACGAGCAGTACTTC
CAWSDSIYEQYF
>15|TRBJ2-1|NA|TRBD2|TRBV9
TGTGCCAGCAGCGAGGGACTAGCGGAGGGCTTGGAGCAGTTCTTC
CASSEGLAEGLEQFF
>12|TRBJ2-7|NA|NA|TRBV6-6
TGTGCCAGCAGTTACACCCGGGGTGAGCAGTACTTC
CASSYTRGEQYF
>15|TRBJ2-7|few|TRBD1|TRBV4-2
TGTGCCAGCAGCCACCCCGACAGGGTTCCCTACGAGCAGTACTTC
CASSHPDRVPYEQYF
>15|TRBJ2-7|NA|TRBD1|TRBV12-5
TGTGCTAGTGGTTCCCAGGGACAGGGGGCCTACGAGCAGTACTTC
CASGSQGQGAYEQYF
>13|TRBJ1-1|NA|NA|TRBV19
TGTGCCAGTAATCGGAGGTTGAACACTGAAGCTTTCTTT
CASNRRLNTEAFF
>13|TRBJ2-3|NA|NA|TRBV7-9
TGTGCCAGCAGCTCTCCGGCCACAGATACGCAGTATTTT
CASSSPATDTQYF
>14|TRBJ1-2|NA|NA|TRBV18
TGTGCCAGCTCACCATCCGGCAGGGACTATGGCTACACCTTC
CASSPSGRDYGYTF
>14|TRBJ1-1|medium-sized|NA|TRBV7-9
TGTGCCAGCAGCCCCGGCAGGGAGATCACTGAAGCTTTCTTT
CASSPGREITEAFF
>15|TRBJ1-4|NA|NA|TRBV11-2
TGTGCCAGCAGCCGAGGTTTAGGGATTAATGAAAAACTGTTTTTT
CASSRGLGINEKLFF
>17|TRBJ2-1|NA|NA|TRBV2
TGTGCCAGCAGACCTTTCCTTATGAGGGTGGGGAGCGATGAGCAGTTCTTC
CASRPFLMRVGSDEQFF
>14|TRBJ2-2|NA|NA|TRBV7-3
TGTGCCAGCAGCTCCGGTGGGGAGACCGGGGAGCTGTTTTTT
CASSSGGETGELFF
>12|TRBJ1-1|NA|NA|TRBV29-1
TGCAGCGTCCGGAGCGACAGGACTGAAGCTTTCTTT
CSVRSDRTEAFF
>14|TRBJ1-2|NA|TRBD1|TRBV5-1
TGCGCCAGCAGTTCCTCCGGGACAGGGAATGGCTACACCTTC
CASSSSGTGNGYTF
>14|TRBJ1-1|NA|NA|TRBV6-5
TGTGCCAGCAGAATAGGGGTGATTTTGACTGAAGCTTTCTTT
CASRIGVILTEAFF
>16|TRBJ2-7|NA|NA|TRBV28
TGTGCCAGCAGTTTCTTTACACGGAGAAGACACTACGAGCAGTACTTC
CASSFFTRRRHYEQYF
>15|TRBJ1-1|NA|TRBD1|TRBV7-2
TGTGCCAGCAGCTTATCGGGACAGGGGCTTACTGAAGCTTTCTTT
CASSLSGQGLTEAFF
>18|TRBJ2-1|NA|NA|TRBV7-9
TGTGCCAGCAGCTTAGTCCGACTAGTCTCGAGCTCCTACAATGAGCAGTTCTTC
CASSLVRLVSSSYNEQFF
>13|TRBJ2-1|NA|NA|TRBV7-2
TGTGCCAGCAGCTTAGCGGCGGGTGACCCGCAGTTCTTC
CASSLAAGDPQFF
>13|TRBJ2-1|NA|NA|TRBV7-2
TGTGCCAGCAGCTTTAGTCCACCGGGTGAGCAGTTCTTC
CASSFSPPGEQFF
>14|TRBJ2-5|NA|NA|TRBV11-3
TGTGCCAGCAGCTTTGCGGGAACCCCAGAGACCCAGTACTTC
CASSFAGTPETQYF
>16|TRBJ2-7|NA|TRBD2|TRBV5-1
TGCGCCAGCAGCGCCCGGACTAGCGGGAGGGTCGACGAGCAGTACTTC
CASSARTSGRVDEQYF
>17|TRBJ1-2|once|NA|TRBV28
TGTGCCAGCAGTTTGGTATCTTGGCAGGCCGGGGACTATGGCTACACCTTC
CASSLVSWQAGDYGYTF
>13|TRBJ2-5|NA|NA|TRBV7-7
TGTGCTAGCAGCTTACGGCTCCAAGAGACCCAGTACTTC
CASSLRLQETQYF
>16|TRBJ2-1|NA|TRBD1|TRBV4-1
TGCGCCAGCAGCCAAGACCGGGGACAGTACTACAATGAGCAGTTCTTC
CASSQDRGQYYNEQFF
>16|TRBJ1-3|NA|TRBD1|TRBV14
TGTGCCAGCAGCCCTCCAGGGGGCTTGGGTGGAAACACCATATATTTT
CASSPPGGLGGNTIYF
>16|TRBJ1-1|NA|NA|TRBV11-3
TGTGCCAGCACCCTATCTGGGGGCAGAACGAACACTGAAGCTTTCTTT
CASTLSGGRTNTEAFF
>17|TRBJ2-5|NA|TRBD2|TRBV5-6
TGTGCCAGCAGCCCGGGACTAGCGGGAGGGTTTGGAGAGACCCAGTACTTC
CASSPGLAGGFGETQYF
>20|TRBJ2-3|NA|NA|TRBV7-6
TGTGCCAGCAGCCGCACTAGAACCCTTATAGCGTCAACTAGCACAGATACGCAGTATTTT
CASSRTRTLIASTSTDTQYF
>16|TRBJ1-5|NA|TRBD1|TRBV15
TGTGCCACCAGCAGAGATCTAGGGGGCGCGGGGCAGCCCCAGCATTTT
CATSRDLGGAGQPQHF
>15|TRBJ2-3|NA|NA|TRBV7-2
TGTGCCAGCAGCTTAGGGCTAGCAGACACAGATACGCAGTATTTT
CASSLGLADTDTQYF
>15|TRBJ2-1|NA|TRBD2|TRBV10-3
TGTGCCATAGGACTAGCGGGATTACCCGACAATGAGCAGTTCTTC
CAIGLAGLPDNEQFF
>17|TRBJ2-3|NA|TRBD2|TRBV13
TGTGCCAGCAGCTCCCGGACTAGCGGGAGGGGGACAGATACGCAGTATTTT
CASSSRTSGRGTDTQYF
>15|TRBJ2-1|many|TRBD1|TRBV28
TGTGCCAGCAGTGTACAGGGGTCGTGGTACAATGAGCAGTTCTTC
CASSVQGSWYNEQFF
>12|TRBJ2-1|once|NA|TRBV5-1
TGCGCCAGCAGCCGGGGGGTGGAACAGGGTCTCTTC
CASSRGVEQGLF
>14|TRBJ2-7|NA|TRBD2|TRBV14
TGTGCCAGCAGCATAGCGGGAGGGCCCCGCGAGCAGTACTTC
CASSIAGGPREQYF
>14|TRBJ2-1|few|NA|TRBV5-1
TGCGCCAGCAGCCCCGGACAAGGGGTAAATGAGCAGTTCTTC
CASSPGQGVNEQFF
>11|TRBJ2-1|NA|TRBD2|TRBV5-6
TGTGCCAGCTTGCAGCGGGGAACGCAGTTCTTC
CASLQRGTQFF
>13|TRBJ2-7|NA|NA|TRBV10-3
TGTGCCATCAGTGATCCCATTACCTACGAGCAGTACTTC
CAISDPITYEQYF
>13|TRBJ1-1|NA|NA|TRBV14
TGTGCCAGCAGCCAAGTAAGATACACTGAAGCTTTCTTT
CASSQVRYTEAFF
>14|TRBJ2-7|NA|NA|TRBV5-1
TGCGCCAGCAACCTGACCCCAGCCTCCTACGAGCAGTACTTC
CASNLTPASYEQYF
>14|TRBJ1-1|few|NA|TRBV9
TGTGCCAGCAGCGAGATCGGGTCTGGCACTGAAGCTTTCTTT
CASSEIGSGTEAFF
>18|TRBJ2-7|NA|TRBD1|TRBV15
TGTGCCACCAGCAGAGAAAGATGGGACAGCGAAAACCCTTACGAGCAGTACTTC
CATSRERWDSENPYEQYF
>17|TRBJ1-1|NA|TRBD1|TRBV19
TGTGCCAGTAGTATAGTTCGCCAGGGGGGGGAGAACACTGAAGCTTTCTTT
CASSIVRQGGENTEAFF
>13|TRBJ2-5|NA|NA|TRBV30
TGTGCCTGGAGTGTGCGGCCCGGAGAGACCCAGTACTTC
CAWSVRPGETQYF
>14|TRBJ1-2|once|NA|TRBV19
TGTGCCAGTAGTATAGCCGGCGCTAACTATGGCTACACCTTC
CASSIAGANYGYTF
>11|TRBJ2-7|NA|NA|TRBV30
TGTGCCTGGAGTACAGTGAACGAGCAGTACTTC
CAWSTVNEQYF
>14|TRBJ2-3|NA|NA|TRBV7-9
TGTGCCAGCAGCTTAGTCCTAGCCACAGATACGCAGTATTTT
CASSLVLATDTQYF
>14|TRBJ2-7|NA|TRBD1|TRBV19
TGTGCCAGTACCGGGGACAGTTCTGCCTACGAGCAGTACTTC
CASTGDSSAYEQYF
>10|TRBJ1-2|few|NA|TRBV20-1
TGCAGTGCTAGAGATTATGGCTACACCTTC
CSARDYGYTF